These 25 T cell receptor beta chains were all obtained from the same sample, sequenced in a study of blood T cell repertoires in COVID-19. Assay: immunoSEQ multiplex PCR; the TCRdb copy retains only in-frame clones and omits some. The sample consists of 200,000 to 250,000 clones, 82% of them appearing once. Material: peripheral blood. These receptors all come from a woman older than 75 with COVID-19, enrolled during active disease.

The chain combines TRBV5-4 with TRBJ1-2, with TRBD1 matching over 7 bases. This CDR3 has 13 amino acids. The trim removed 5 bases at V and 7 bases at J, leaving 8 bases unmatched. Germline CDR1 SGHNT, CDR2 YYREEE (reference sequence). The CDR3 sequence is CASRQGQEGGYTF. CDR3 nucleotides: TGTGCCAGCAGACAGGGGCAAGAAGGTGGCTACACCTTC.

A single count supports this clone. The rearrangement joins TRBV6-1 to TRBJ1-2, with TRBD1 matching over 11 bases. This CDR3 has 16 residues. The ends lost 0 bases at V and 4 bases at J; junction bases unmatched: 4. The germline gives CDR1 MNHNS, CDR2 SASEGT. As DNA, the CDR3 is TGTGCCAGCAGTGAAGCCTCCGGGACAGGGGGCTATGGCTACACCTTC. Its protein product is CASSEASGTGGYGYTF.

This clone was counted once. This chain connects TRBV24-1 to TRBJ1-2; D is uncertain. Germline CDR1 reads KGHDR; CDR2 reads SFDVKD. The CDR3 extends over 12 amino acids. The V and J ends lost 9 bases and 5 bases respectively, with 12 bases between them. DNA of the CDR3: TGTGCCACCGTGACAAATGAGTATGGCTACACCTTC. Its protein product is CATVTNEYGYTF.

This chain uses TRBV7-8 with TRBJ2-1; 9 bases line up with TRBD2. Per germline, CDR1 SGHVS and CDR2 FQNEAQ. V shed 10 bases and J 1 base; nucleotides not matched to a gene: 5. The CDR3 has 14 amino acids. The DNA for the CDR3 is TGTGCCACCAGGCGGGAGGGATCCTACAATGAGCAGTTCTTC. Translating gives CATRREGSYNEQFF.

The chain joins TRBV6-5 to TRBJ1-3; D gene uncertain. The CDR3 has 13 residues. From germline, CDR1 is MNHEY and CDR2 SVGAGI. V was trimmed by 4 bases and J by 2 bases, leaving 6 bases between them. The CDR3 reads CASSWSPGNTIYF. DNA of the CDR3: TGTGCCAGCAGTTGGAGTCCTGGAAACACCATATATTTT.

V gene TRBV2 combines with J gene TRBJ1-5; tentatively, D is TRBD1 (5 bases). This CDR3 comprises 13 residues. Trimming left V 7 bases short and J 6 bases short, with 13 bases between. Germline loops: CDR1 SNHLY, CDR2 FYNNEI. The CDR3 protein is CASKSGLFQPQHF. As DNA, the CDR3 is TGTGCCAGCAAATCAGGGCTGTTTCAGCCCCAGCATTTT.

The rearrangement uses TRBV7-9 and TRBJ2-1, with TRBD2 as a possible D gene (6 bases). The V and J ends lost 4 bases and 6 bases respectively, with 25 bases between them. From germline, CDR1 is SEHNR and CDR2 FQNEAQ (reference sequence). CDR3 size: 18 residues. CDR3 in amino acids: CASSSQVSLAKGTNEQFF. DNA for the CDR3: TGTGCCAGCAGCTCTCAGGTATCACTAGCCAAAGGAACCAATGAGCAGTTCTTC.

The chain links TRBV6-6 to TRBJ1-6; 9 bases are shared with TRBD1. V lost 2 bases and J lost 9; bases outside the gene matches: 5. The CDR3 spans 15 residues. Germline V gene lookup returns CDR1 MNHNY and CDR2 SVGAGI (reference sequence). DNA of the CDR3: TGTGCCAGCAGTTACGACCGGGACAGGGCTTCACCCCTCCACTTT. Amino acid sequence: CASSYDRDRASPLHF.

CDR3 loop: CASSQGDNPRNYGYTF. The CDR3 nucleotides read TGTGCCAGCAGCCAAGGGGACAACCCCAGAAACTATGGCTACACCTTC. The genes are TRBV4-2 and TRBJ1-2, with a possible D match to TRBD1 (6 bases). The germline V gene encodes CDR1 LGHNA and CDR2 YNFKEQ. Trimming pared 1 base from V and 2 bases from J, leaving 14 bases between. The CDR3 covers 16 residues.

The chain uses TRBV18 and TRBJ2-3; possibly TRBD1 for D (7 bases). Germline V gene sequence: CDR1 KGHSH, CDR2 LQKENI. CDR3 length: 15 residues. V dropped 4 bases and J dropped 3 bases, with 14 bases sitting between them. The CDR3 sequence: CASSRQGGVTDTQYF. DNA for the CDR3: TGTGCCAGCTCACGACAGGGAGGTGTTACAGATACGCAGTATTTT.

V gene TRBV27 combines with J gene TRBJ1-1; 9 nucleotides agree with TRBD1. The CDR3 totals 14 residues. V lost 6 bases to trimming and J lost 1 base; unmatched junction nucleotides: 3. The germline gives CDR1 MNHEY, CDR2 SMNVEV (reference sequence). This chain's CDR3 is CASRRDRANTEAFF. The CDR3 DNA sequence: TGTGCCAGCAGACGGGACAGGGCGAACACTGAAGCTTTCTTT.

The V gene is TRBV11-3, the J gene TRBJ2-3; perhaps TRBD2 as D (6 bases). In germline, CDR1 is SGHNT, CDR2 YENEEA. V lost 6 bases and J lost 1, with 17 bases in between. The CDR3 loop spans 16 amino acids. CDR3 loop: CASSHRGSSGTDTQYF. The DNA for the CDR3 is TGTGCCAGCAGTCATCGAGGTTCTAGCGGCACAGATACGCAGTATTTT. The full variable domain, rest sourced from reference TRBV11-3 and TRBJ2-3, is EAGVVQSPRYKIIEKKQPVAFWCNPISGHNTLYWYLQNLGQGPELLIRYENEEAVDDSQLPKDRFSAERLKGVDSTLKIQPAELGDSAVYLCASSHRGSSGTDTQYFGPGTRLTVL.

The chain joins TRBV28 to TRBJ1-1, with 8 bases identical to TRBD1. After removal of 5 bases from V and 0 bases from J, the junction contained 5 bases not matched to a gene. Germline-derived CDR1 and CDR2 are MDHEN and SYDVKM. The CDR3 covers 15 residues. Written as DNA, the CDR3 is TGTGCCAGCAGTACCCCGACAGGGGTGAACACTGAAGCTTTCTTT. It codes for CASSTPTGVNTEAFF.

V is TRBV6-5 and J is TRBJ1-2; 11 bases are shared with TRBD1. Germline trimming cut 6 bases from V and 3 bases from J; bases unmatched to any gene: 6. CDR3 length: 15 amino acids. Germline V gene sequence: CDR1 MNHEY, CDR2 SVGAGI. CDR3 residues: CASRGQGEGHYGYTF. The CDR3 coding sequence is TGTGCCAGCAGGGGACAGGGGGAAGGACACTATGGCTACACCTTC.

The rearrangement uses TRBV9 and TRBJ2-1, with TRBD2 matching 8 bases. The CDR3 totals 14 residues. V gave up 0 bases and J gave up 9 bases; unmatched junction bases: 5. In germline, CDR1 is SGDLS, CDR2 YYNGEE. DNA for the CDR3: TGTGCCAGCAGCGTAGCGGGGGGGCAGGGTGAGCAGTTCTTC. Protein product: CASSVAGGQGEQFF.

The V and J genes are TRBV6-5 and TRBJ2-1; 8 bases agree with TRBD2. Losses at the gene ends were 7 bases for V and 2 bases for J; bases not matched to a gene: 4. CDR3 length: 14 residues. CDR1 and CDR2 from the germline V gene are MNHEY and SVGAGI. The CDR3 nucleotides are TGTGCCAGCACTTTGACTAGCGCCTACAATGAGCAGTTCTTC. The encoded protein is CASTLTSAYNEQFF.

This clone has just one count. CDR3 nucleotide sequence: TGTGCCAGCCTCCGGGACAGGAATTCACCCCTCCACTTT. Translation gives CASLRDRNSPLHF. V gene TRBV12-3 or TRBV12-4 combines with J gene TRBJ1-6; 8 bases match TRBD1. After removal of 8 bases from V and 7 bases from J, the junction contained 4 bases not matched to a gene. The CDR3 runs 13 residues.

The genes are TRBV6-5 and TRBJ2-7; 9 bases are a match to TRBD2. The CDR3 consists of 15 residues. The V segment lost 1 base and the J segment 6 bases; nucleotides outside the gene matches: 7. CDR1 is MNHEY and CDR2 is SVGAGI in the germline V gene. The CDR3 nucleotides are TGTGCCAGCAGTTACTATGGCGGGGGGGCCGCCGAGCAGTACTTC. This translates into CASSYYGGGAAEQYF.

The CDR3 DNA sequence: TGTGCCAGCAGCTCTCGGTGGAACACTGAAGCTTTCTTT. As protein: CASSSRWNTEAFF. The chain uses TRBV7-3 and TRBJ1-1, with D uncertain. Between the trimmed V and J ends, which lost 4 bases and 1 base, there was a span of 7 bases. The germline CDR1 and CDR2 sequences are SGHTA and FQGTGA. The length of the CDR3 is 13 residues.

This chain joins TRBV4-1 and TRBJ1-1; 7 bases map to TRBD1. The CDR3 spans 14 residues. Germline values: CDR1 MGHRA, CDR2 YSYEKL. The V gene end was trimmed by 0 bases and the J gene end by 10 bases; junction bases not matched to a gene: 8. CDR3 in amino acids: CASSQDERGRRAFF. Written as DNA, the CDR3 is TGCGCCAGCAGCCAAGATGAAAGGGGGCGCAGAGCTTTCTTT.

The chain joins TRBV30 to TRBJ1-6; 8 bases agree with TRBD1. The length of the CDR3 is 16 residues. The junction had 13 bases not matched to a gene; V was cut back by 3 bases and J by 9 bases. Germline-derived CDR1 and CDR2 are GTSNPN and SVGIG (reference sequence). The CDR3 region has the DNA TGTGCCTGGAGCGAAAACCAGGGGGCGATTAGTTCACCCCTCCACTTT. It is translated as CAWSENQGAISSPLHF.

The chain carries TRBV6-5 and TRBJ1-6; tentatively, D is TRBD1 (6 bases). Trimming left V 8 bases short and J 4 bases short, with 15 bases between. The CDR3 contains 15 residues. The germline V gene encodes CDR1 MNHEY and CDR2 SVGAGI. The CDR3 region has the DNA TGTGCCAGCGCCTCTGGACAGTTATATAATTCACCCCTCCACTTT. Its translation is CASASGQLYNSPLHF.

CDR3 amino acids: CASSFNRAGSYGYTF. In DNA, the CDR3 is TGTGCCAGCAGCTTCAACAGGGCTGGTAGCTATGGCTACACCTTC. The rearrangement joins TRBV7-9 to TRBJ1-2; a possible D gene is TRBD1 (6 bases). The germline V gene has CDR1 SEHNR and CDR2 FQNEAQ (reference sequence). The CDR3 spans 15 residues. Trimming removed 3 bases from V and 4 bases from J, with 15 bases in between. Combining the CDR3 with reference TRBV7-9 and TRBJ1-2 gives the whole variable domain DTGVSQNPRHKITKRGQNVTFRCDPISEHNRLYWYRQTLGQGPEFLTYFQNEAQLEKSRLLSDRFSAERPKGSFSTLEIQRTEQGDSAMYLCASSFNRAGSYGYTFGSGTRLTVV.

In its sample, this clone was seen once. V is TRBV6-5 and J is TRBJ2-5; TRBD2 aligns across 9 bases. J was trimmed by 9 bases and V by 6 bases; bases with no gene match: 8. This CDR3 is built from 13 residues. Germline V gene data show CDR1 as MNHEY and CDR2 as SVGAGI. This chain's CDR3 is CASRLLAGWAQYF. CDR3 in DNA: TGTGCCAGCAGGCTTCTAGCGGGGTGGGCCCAGTACTTC.

This chain joins TRBV5-1 and TRBJ1-5; perhaps TRBD1 as D (5 bases). V was pared by 0 bases and J by 7 bases, with 14 bases between. The CDR3 has 15 amino acids. Germline CDR1 SGHRS, CDR2 YFSETQ. The CDR3 reads CASSLESGRTQPQHF. CDR3 DNA sequence: TGCGCCAGCAGCTTGGAGTCAGGGCGCACCCAGCCCCAGCATTTT.